This T cell receptor (beta chain) came from a study of T cell responses to AZD1222 COVID-19 vaccine. Findings of the study overall: Variant regions that are unmutated are reportedly the target of nearly half of spike-specific TCRs. The peak T cell response came first, and repertoires were sampled only after it. Donors were mostly white British, more females; clonal diversity possibly underestimated.

Remarks on this clone: The target antigen is unknown.

Assay: immunoSEQ multiplex PCR; the TCRdb copy retains only in-frame clones and omits some. The sample has 150,000 to 200,000 clones, about 90% seen once. Germline lookup yields CDR1 MDHEN and CDR2 SYDVKM. Trimming took 5 bases from V and 3 from J; bases not matched to a gene: 6. This CDR3 has 14 residues. The J gene is TRBJ2-7, the V gene TRBV28; 8 bases are a match to TRBD2. This TCR derives from an adult in good health. The sample was peripheral blood, taken on day 0 of AZD1222 vaccination. CDR3: CASSRLASRYEQYF. For the CDR3, the DNA is TGTGCCAGCAGTAGACTAGCGTCTCGCTACGAGCAGTACTTC.